This T cell receptor beta chain is drawn from a study of shared clonotypes between healthy human individuals. Findings and limits, study-wide: Larger estimated richness was generally recorded for naive subsets relative to memory subsets.

Details on this clone: Its antigen remains unidentified.

Authors' analysis steps: From ImmunoSEQ came sequences covering only the junction and carrying no quality scores, so filtering differed. Here immunoSEQ multiplex PCR was the method, and the copy in TCRdb shows in-frame clones only, minus some. That table is the source of V, J and clone size, and D and trimming were worked out from the DNA. The sample contains more than 2,000,000 clones, more than 90% of which appear only once. In germline, CDR1 is LNHNV, CDR2 YYDKDF (reference sequence). This CDR3 has 14 residues. The V end was cut by 0 bases, the J end by 6 bases, with 11 bases between. The receptor's source is a man in his late teens or twenties in good health. The sequenced sample was naive CD4+ T cells sorted from blood. The subset was: CD45RA+ positively selected. This chain joins TRBV15 and TRBJ1-2; D unclear. In DNA form, the CDR3 reads TGTGCCACCAGCAGAGATCGATCTGTCAATGGCTACACCTTC. This encodes CATSRDRSVNGYTF.